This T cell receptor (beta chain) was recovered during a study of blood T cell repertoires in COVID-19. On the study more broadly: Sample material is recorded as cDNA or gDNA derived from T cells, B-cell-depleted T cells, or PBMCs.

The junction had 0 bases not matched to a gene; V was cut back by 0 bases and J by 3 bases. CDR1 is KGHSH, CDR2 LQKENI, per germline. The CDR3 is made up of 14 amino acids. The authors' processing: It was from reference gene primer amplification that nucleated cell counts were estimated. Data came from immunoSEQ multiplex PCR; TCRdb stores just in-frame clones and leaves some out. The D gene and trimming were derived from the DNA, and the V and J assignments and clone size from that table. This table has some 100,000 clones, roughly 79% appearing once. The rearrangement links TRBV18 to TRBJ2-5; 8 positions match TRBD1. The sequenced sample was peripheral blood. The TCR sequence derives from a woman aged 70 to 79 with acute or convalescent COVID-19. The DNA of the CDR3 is TGTGCCAGCTCACCACCGACAGGGGAAGAGACCCAGTACTTC. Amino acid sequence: CASSPPTGEETQYF.